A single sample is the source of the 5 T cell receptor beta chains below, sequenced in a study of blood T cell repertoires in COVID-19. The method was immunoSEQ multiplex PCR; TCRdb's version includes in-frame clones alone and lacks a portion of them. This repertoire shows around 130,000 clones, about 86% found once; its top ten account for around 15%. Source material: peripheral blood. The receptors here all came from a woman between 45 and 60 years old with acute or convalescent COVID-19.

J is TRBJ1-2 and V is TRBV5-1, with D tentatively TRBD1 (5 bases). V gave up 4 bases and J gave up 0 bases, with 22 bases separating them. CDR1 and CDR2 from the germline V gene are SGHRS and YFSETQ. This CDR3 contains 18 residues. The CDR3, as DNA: TGCGCCAGCAGCCTGGCTGGTACAGGTCCTCCCTCTAACTATGGCTACACCTTC. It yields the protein CASSLAGTGPPSNYGYTF.

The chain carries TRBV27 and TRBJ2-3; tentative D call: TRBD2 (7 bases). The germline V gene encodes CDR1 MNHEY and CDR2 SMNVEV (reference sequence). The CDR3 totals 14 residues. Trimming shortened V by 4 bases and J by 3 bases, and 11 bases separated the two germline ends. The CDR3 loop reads CASSYRGATDTQYF. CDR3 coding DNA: TGTGCCAGCAGTTACCGGGGGGCGACAGATACGCAGTATTTT.

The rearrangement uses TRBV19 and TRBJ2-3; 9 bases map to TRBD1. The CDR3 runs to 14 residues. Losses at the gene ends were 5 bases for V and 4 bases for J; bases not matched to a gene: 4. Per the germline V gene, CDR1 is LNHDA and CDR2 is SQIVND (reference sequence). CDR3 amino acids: CASSRDRDADTQYF. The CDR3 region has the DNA TGTGCCAGTAGTCGGGACAGGGATGCAGATACGCAGTATTTT.

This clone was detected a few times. CDR3 sequence reads: CASSALPARAITEAFF. The CDR3 DNA follows: TGCGCCAGCAGTGCCCTCCCGGCCAGGGCTATCACTGAAGCTTTCTTT. The rearrangement joins TRBV10-1 to TRBJ1-1; a possible D gene is TRBD1 (5 bases). Germline loops: CDR1 WNHNN, CDR2 SYGVQD (reference sequence). The CDR3 length is 16 residues. Between the trimmed V and J ends, which lost 4 bases and 4 bases, there was a span of 19 bases.

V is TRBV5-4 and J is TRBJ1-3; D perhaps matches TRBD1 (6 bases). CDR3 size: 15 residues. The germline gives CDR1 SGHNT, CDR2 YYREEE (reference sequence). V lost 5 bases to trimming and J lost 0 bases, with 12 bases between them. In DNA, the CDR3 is TGTGCCAGCAGTGGGACACCGAACTCTGGAAACACCATATATTTT. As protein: CASSGTPNSGNTIYF. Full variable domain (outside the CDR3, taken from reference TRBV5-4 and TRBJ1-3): ETGVTQSPTHLIKTRGQQVTLRCSSQSGHNTVSWYQQALGQGPQFIFQYYREEENGRGNFPPRFSGLQFPNYSSELNVNALELDDSALYLCASSGTPNSGNTIYFGEGSWLTVV.